The source of this TCR beta chain is a study of T cells expressing NK-cell markers (dated by TCRdb to the early 2020s). With respect to the entire study: In sorted CD3+CD56+NKG2C+, CD3+CD56+NKG2C- and CD3+CD56-NKG2C+ T-cell subsets from about 8 donors, TCR beta-chain repertoires were profiled. Among the eight sequenced donors, seven were HCMV-seropositive and one was HCMV-seronegative. Randomly selected healthy volunteers, three men and five women, were used as the eight sequenced donors. The libraries were sequenced on Illumina HiSeq 2000/2500, MiSeq or NextSeq, producing 2 x 150 bp reads. General study outcomes and caveats: It remained unclear whether the expanded NKG2C-expressing T cell clones were specific for HCMV antigens. In a handful of donors, the dominant CD3+CD56+NKG2C+ clonotypes were among the top 10 CD8+ clonotypes and accounted for roughly 1.0-7.0% of CD8+ T cells. Those dominant clonotypes were again the most abundant among CD3+CD56-NKG2C+ cells in a handful of donors, at about 25-65%.

In the case of this clonotype: There is no known antigen for this receptor.

CDR1 and CDR2, per the germline V gene, are SGDLS and YYNGEE. The CDR3 contains 15 residues, cysteine and phenylalanine counted. Only the protein is on record. A commercial ELISA kit detecting HCMV-specific IgG in serum was used to determine HCMV serostatus. Peripheral blood mononuclear cells were isolated from blood by Ficoll density gradient centrifugation. The listed sequencing device is Illumina HiSeq 2000. TCR beta cDNA libraries were made by 5'RACE template switching that added a universal primer site and unique molecular identifiers. Priming for cDNA synthesis came from the TCR beta constant segment, and two successive PCR amplification steps followed. The original methods were these. MIGEC was used to demultiplex reads and group reads by UMI, and MiTCR was used to assemble and quantify clonotypes. To remove erroneous sequences, TCR cDNA sequences were retained only when supported by two or more reads. Downstream repertoire analysis used the tcR package, and clonotypes were matched across fractions by CDR3 nucleotide sequence plus V segment. Antigen specificity was annotated against VDJdb with VDJmatch, allowing one amino acid substitution in CDR3. TCRdb reprocessed the reads, so every CDR3 protein sequence counts as one entry and DNA is not shown. TCRdb's processing, not the study's, gives the V and J calls here. The table kept for this sample lists under 600,000 distinct CDR3 sequences. The ten most abundant clones make up roughly 1.4% of the sample.

This TCR derives from a woman aged 45-60 years in good health. Donor details come from another sample of the same person, matched by shared clones. The rearranged chain carries TRBV9 and TRBJ2-1. What was sequenced was blood T cells: a sorted CD56 or NKG2C T cell subset, CD4+ or CD8+ T cells, or bulk PBMC T cells (not recorded which). CDR3 reads: CASSVGDLPNNEQFF. The full variable domain, with segments outside the CDR3 supplied by the reference TRBV9 and TRBJ2-1 proteins, appears as DSGVTQTPKHLITATGQRVTLRCSPRSGDLSVYWYQQSLDQGLQFLIQYYNGEERAKGNILERFSAQQFPDLHSELNLSSLELGDSALYFCASSVGDLPNNEQFFGPGTRLTVL.